The clone carrying this T cell receptor (beta chain) came up a few times. Construction of the TCRbeta library involved unique molecular identifiers. TCRdb re-derived calls from the PCR reads in MiXCR, one entry per CDR3 protein. The top ten clones hold 2.5% to 3.5% of a sample with roughly 500,000 distinct CDR3 sequences, about 16% of them seen once. The data were obtained in a study of T-cell reconstitution after alpha-beta-depleted transplantation in children. This clonotype originated in a human donor who donated a stem cell graft to a child with acute lymphoblastic leukemia. The sample was PBMCs from the stem cell graft donor, taken from the stem cell graft.

CDR3 loop: CASSFISAIPFTDTQYF. The CDR3 DNA sequence: TGTGCCAGCAGCTTTATCAGCGCGATCCCTTTCACAGATACGCAGTATTTT. The genes are TRBV7-8 and TRBJ2-3; no reliable D call. The CDR3 runs 17 residues. V was pared by 3 bases and J by 2 bases, with 18 bases between. CDR1 is SGHVS and CDR2 is FQNEAQ in the germline V gene.